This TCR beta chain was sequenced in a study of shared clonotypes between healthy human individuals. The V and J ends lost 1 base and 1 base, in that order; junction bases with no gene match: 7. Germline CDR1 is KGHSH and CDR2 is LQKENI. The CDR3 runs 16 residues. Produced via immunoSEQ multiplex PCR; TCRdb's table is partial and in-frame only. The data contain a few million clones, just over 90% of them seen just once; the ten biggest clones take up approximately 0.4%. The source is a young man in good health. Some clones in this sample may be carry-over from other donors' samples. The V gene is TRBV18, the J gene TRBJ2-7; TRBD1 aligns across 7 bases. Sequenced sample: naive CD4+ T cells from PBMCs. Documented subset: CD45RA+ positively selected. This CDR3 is CASSPLTGAYSYEQYF. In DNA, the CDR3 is TGTGCCAGCTCACCACTAACAGGGGCTTATTCCTACGAGCAGTACTTC.